One sample yielded the 30 T cell receptor beta chains listed below, sequenced in a study of T cell responses to AZD1222 COVID-19 vaccine. Sequencing used immunoSEQ multiplex PCR; TCRdb keeps in-frame clones, though not all of them. The sample lists about 99,000 clones; around 90% were seen once. The material sequenced was peripheral blood, taken on day 0 of AZD1222 vaccination. The receptors derive from an adult in good health.

The chain employs TRBV19 and TRBJ1-6, with TRBD1 as a possible D gene (5 bases). Germline CDR1 LNHDA, CDR2 SQIVND (reference sequence). V lost 5 bases to trimming and J lost 10 bases, with 24 bases between them. This CDR3 is built from 17 residues. In DNA form, the CDR3 reads TGTGCCAGTAGTGCCGCGGACAAGGGAAGATGGGAGTCACCCCTCCACTTT. Its translation: CASSAADKGRWESPLHF. Using reference TRBV19 and TRBJ1-6 for the parts outside the CDR3, the full variable domain is DGGITQSPKYLFRKEGQNVTLSCEQNLNHDAMYWYRQDPGQGLRLIYYSQIVNDFQKGDIAEGYSVSREKKESFPLTVTSAQKNPTAFYLCASSAADKGRWESPLHFGNGTRLTVT.

The CDR3 DNA is TGTGCCAGCAGCTTGGAGGGGAGAACCCTATATGGCTACACCTTC. As protein: CASSLEGRTLYGYTF. The chain combines TRBV5-8 with TRBJ1-2; weak D call: TRBD1 (5 bases). CDR1 is SGHTS and CDR2 is YDEGEE in the germline V gene. The germline V and J ends were trimmed by 0 bases and 5 bases, with 14 bases remaining between them. The CDR3 runs 15 residues.

V gene TRBV7-8 combines with J gene TRBJ1-2; TRBD1 is a possible D gene (6 bases). CDR3 length: 16 residues. The ends were cut back, 1 base at V and 0 bases at J, with 12 bases in the middle. The germline gives CDR1 SGHVS, CDR2 FQNEAQ. The CDR3, as DNA: TGTGCCAGCAGCTTAGTTCCCGGGACATCTAACTATGGCTACACCTTC. Translated: CASSLVPGTSNYGYTF.

The chain links TRBV2 to TRBJ2-4; perhaps TRBD1 as D (6 bases). V lost 6 bases and J 6 bases, leaving 9 bases between the germline ends. The germline CDR1 and CDR2 sequences are SNHLY and FYNNEI. The CDR3 has 12 amino acids. The CDR3 bases are TGTGCCAGCAGAACAGGGACAAACATTCAGTACTTC. As protein: CASRTGTNIQYF. The entire variable domain, with the rest obtained from reference TRBV2 and TRBJ2-4, is as follows: EPEVTQTPSHQVTQMGQEVILRCVPISNHLYFYWYRQILGQKVEFLVSFYNNEISEKSEIFDDQFSVERPDGSNFTLKIRSTKLEDSAMYFCASRTGTNIQYFGAGTRLSVL.

The chain recombines TRBV6-5 with TRBJ2-7; 8 nucleotides line up with TRBD1. Germline trimming cut 7 bases from V and 3 bases from J; bases unmatched to any gene: 11. The CDR3 runs to 15 residues. Germline V gene lookup returns CDR1 MNHEY and CDR2 SVGAGI. The DNA for the CDR3 is TGTGCCAGCAAGGGTGCGGGACAGGTTTTCTACGAGCAGTACGTC. It translates to CASKGAGQVFYEQYV.

The chain links TRBV24-1 to TRBJ2-1; TRBD2 matches at 15 bases. This CDR3 has 19 residues. V lost 3 bases, J lost 4 bases, and 9 bases stayed unmatched. Germline CDR1 is KGHDR and CDR2 is SFDVKD. CDR3 sequence (DNA): TGTGCCACCAGTGATGGGGGACTAGCGGGAGGACGTGGTTACAATGAGCAGTTCTTC. Translation: CATSDGGLAGGRGYNEQFF.

The genes are TRBV14 and TRBJ1-3; D is possibly TRBD1 (5 bases). This CDR3 is built from 15 residues. Trimming cost V 1 base and J 0 bases, with 7 bases left between them. The germline V gene has CDR1 SGHDN and CDR2 FVKESK. The CDR3: CASSQAGISGNTIYF. CDR3 in DNA: TGTGCCAGCAGCCAAGCAGGGATCTCTGGAAACACCATATATTTT.

The chain employs TRBV12-3 or TRBV12-4 and TRBJ1-1; D is ambiguous. Trimming removed 2 bases from V and 8 bases from J, with 9 bases in between. This CDR3 comprises 12 residues. The CDR3 loop is CASSLSGLEAFF. The CDR3 DNA follows: TGTGCCAGCAGTTTATCTGGGCTAGAAGCTTTCTTT.

This chain links TRBV7-2 with TRBJ1-5; D is possibly TRBD1 (6 bases). Per germline, CDR1 SGHTA and CDR2 FQGNSA. The CDR3 is 13 residues long. The V end was cut by 5 bases, the J end by 4 bases, with 9 bases between. The CDR3 nucleotides read TGTGCCAGCAGCACGGACAGTAATCAGCCCCAGCATTTT. As protein: CASSTDSNQPQHF.

The chain combines TRBV20-1 with TRBJ2-7; TRBD2 is a possible D gene (5 bases). The V gene's germline CDR1 is DFQATT and CDR2 SNEGSKA (reference sequence). V was shortened by 3 bases and J by 6 bases, with 9 bases between the two germline ends. The CDR3 has 11 residues. The CDR3 loop reads CSARGEGEQYF. The CDR3 region has the DNA TGCAGTGCTAGGGGAGAGGGCGAGCAGTACTTC.

The rearrangement uses TRBV7-3 and TRBJ2-1, with a possible D match to TRBD2 (5 bases). The CDR3 sequence is 16 residues long. V was cut by 4 bases and J by 0 bases, with 13 bases left in between. Germline CDR1 SGHTA, CDR2 FQGTGA. CDR3 sequence (DNA): TGTGCCAGCAGCTCGGGAAGAAGCGGCTCCTACAATGAGCAGTTCTTC. This translates into CASSSGRSGSYNEQFF.

CDR3 DNA: TGTGCCATCAGTGAGTCTGACCTGAACACTGAAGCTTTCTTT. Translating gives CAISESDLNTEAFF. The chain has TRBV10-3 and TRBJ1-1; no clear D gene. CDR3 length equals 14 residues. V was trimmed by 0 bases and J by 0 bases, leaving 5 bases between them. Germline V lookup: CDR1 ENHRY, CDR2 SYGVKD.

The V call is TRBV4-1, the J call TRBJ2-5; no clear D gene. Germline CDR1 and CDR2: MGHRA and YSYEKL. Trimming left V 0 bases short and J 4 bases short, with 6 bases between. The CDR3 consists of 13 residues. The CDR3 sequence: CASSQEDSETQYF. CDR3 in DNA: TGCGCCAGCAGCCAAGAAGACTCAGAGACCCAGTACTTC.

This chain uses TRBV29-1 with TRBJ1-3; D unresolved. V lost 3 bases and J lost 0, with 9 bases in between. This CDR3 has 14 residues. The germline gives CDR1 SQVTM, CDR2 ANQGSEA. The CDR3 spells CSVDGRLSGNTIYF. CDR3 sequence (DNA): TGCAGCGTTGACGGACGGCTCTCTGGAAACACCATATATTTT.

This chain joins TRBV19 and TRBJ1-6; no clear D gene. The germline V gene has CDR1 LNHDA and CDR2 SQIVND (reference sequence). V lost 5 bases to trimming and J lost 4 bases, with 12 bases between them. The CDR3 is 15 amino acids. In DNA, the CDR3 is TGTGCCAGTAGTGAATGGGCGGCATATAATTCACCCCTCCACTTT. Translating it yields CASSEWAAYNSPLHF.

The rearrangement uses TRBV6-2 or TRBV6-3 and TRBJ1-1; D is unclear. The CDR3 runs 12 residues. The germline V gene has CDR1 MNHEY and CDR2 SVGEGT. The V end lost 5 bases, the J end lost 1 base, and 5 bases lay between the germline ends. CDR3 bases: TGTGCCAGCAGTGCAGCGAACACTGAAGCTTTCTTT. Translating gives CASSAANTEAFF.

This rearrangement joins TRBV25-1 to TRBJ1-2; 9 bases are shared with TRBD1. J lost 4 bases, V lost 3 bases, and 3 bases had no gene match. The CDR3 is 14 residues long. Germline-derived CDR1 and CDR2 are MGHDK and SYGVNS. CDR3 nucleotide sequence: TGTGCCAGCAGTGATACAGGGGGCGTCTATGGCTACACCTTC. It is translated as CASSDTGGVYGYTF.

About this clone itself: At one end, the junction sequence differs from germline, possibly due to a read error. The chain employs TRBV7-2 and TRBJ2-7; tentatively, D is TRBD1 (6 bases). The CDR3 is 15 residues long. The V gene's germline CDR1 is SGHTA and CDR2 FQGNSA. The CDR3 spells CATSFQTGPSYEQYF. The CDR3 DNA is TGTGCCACCAGCTTTCAGACAGGCCCATCCTACGAGCAGTACTTC. The full variable domain, in which reference TRBV7-2 and TRBJ2-7 provide the parts outside the CDR3, is GAGVSQSPSNKVTEKGKDVELRCDPISGHTALYWYRQSLGQGLEFLIYFQGNSAPDKSGLPSDRFSAERTGGSVSTLTIQRTQQEDSAVYLCATSFQTGPSYEQYFGPGTRLTVT.

The V call is TRBV6-2 or TRBV6-3, the J call TRBJ2-5; 7 nucleotides align to TRBD2. Germline lookup yields CDR1 MNHEY and CDR2 SVGEGT. This CDR3 has 16 amino acids. Germline trimming cut 6 bases from V and 4 bases from J; bases unmatched to any gene: 14. For the CDR3, the DNA is TGTGCCAGCAGCTTCCGACTAGCCCACAACCGAGAGACCCAGTACTTC. Translating gives CASSFRLAHNRETQYF.

V is TRBV7-9 and J is TRBJ1-2; unclear D gene. The CDR3 covers 15 residues. CDR1 is SEHNR, CDR2 FQNEAQ, per germline (reference sequence). Trimming shortened V by 1 base and J by 8 bases, and 17 bases separated the two germline ends. CDR3 in DNA: TGTGCCAGCAGCTTAGATACCTTACTACGGGAAGGCTACACCTTC. It codes for CASSLDTLLREGYTF.

This chain joins TRBV9 and TRBJ1-6; D unclear. V dropped 3 bases and J dropped 10 bases, with 14 bases sitting between them. CDR3 length equals 14 residues. CDR1 is SGDLS and CDR2 is YYNGEE in the germline V gene. CDR3 nucleotide sequence: TGTGCCAGCAGCGATCGGACCGGAGCGTCACCCCTCCACTTT. Translated: CASSDRTGASPLHF. The variable domain in full, with the rest retrieved from reference TRBV9 and TRBJ1-6, is DSGVTQTPKHLITATGQRVTLRCSPRSGDLSVYWYQQSLDQGLQFLIQYYNGEERAKGNILERFSAQQFPDLHSELNLSSLELGDSALYFCASSDRTGASPLHFGNGTRLTVT.

On this clone: The sample carries other DNA sequences with the same CDR3. CDR3: CASSSTGGTEAFF. CDR3 DNA sequence: TGTGCCAGCAGCTCGACAGGGGGGACTGAAGCTTTCTTT. The chain recombines TRBV6-5 with TRBJ1-1, with TRBD1 identical over 9 bases. This CDR3 contains 13 residues. Germline V gene sequence: CDR1 MNHEY, CDR2 SVGAGI. V lost 6 bases and J lost 5; bases outside the gene matches: 4.

The sample holds one count of this clone. The rearrangement links TRBV7-3 to TRBJ2-1; D call uncertain. Germline V gives CDR1 SGHTA, CDR2 FQGTGA. Trimming cost V 6 bases and J 9 bases, with 12 bases left between them. The CDR3 spans 12 residues. CDR3 coding DNA: TGTGCCAGCAGACTGGGCTCAGGTGAGCAGTTCTTC. Encoded protein: CASRLGSGEQFF.

The chain couples TRBV6-2 or TRBV6-3 to TRBJ2-1; 9 positions agree with TRBD2. Germline-derived CDR1 and CDR2 are MNHEY and SVGEGT. This CDR3 has 15 amino acids. Trimming took 5 bases from V and 5 from J; bases not matched to a gene: 7. The CDR3 sequence is CASSDTSGSNNEQFF. The CDR3 nucleotides are TGTGCCAGCAGTGACACTAGCGGGTCCAACAATGAGCAGTTCTTC.

The chain employs TRBV6-5 and TRBJ2-1; either TRBD1 or TRBD2 may fit D (5 bases each). This CDR3 has 15 amino acids. Germline-derived CDR1 and CDR2 are MNHEY and SVGAGI. Between the trimmed V and J ends, which lost 10 bases and 0 bases, there was a span of 16 bases. CDR3 protein: CATRDRGSSYNEQFF. The CDR3 DNA reads as TGTGCCACCAGGGATAGAGGGAGCTCCTACAATGAGCAGTTCTTC.

This chain joins TRBV4-1 and TRBJ2-7; the match to TRBD1 covers 7 bases. The V gene end was trimmed by 4 bases and the J gene end by 2 bases; junction bases not matched to a gene: 11. The germline V gene encodes CDR1 MGHRA and CDR2 YSYEKL. CDR3 size: 16 residues. The CDR3 nucleotides are TGCGCCAGCAGCCCGATTAAGGGACAGAGAACCTACGAGCAGTACTTC. Its translation: CASSPIKGQRTYEQYF.

The chain couples TRBV7-3 to TRBJ2-5; 14 bases line up with TRBD2. The trim removed 3 bases at V and 0 bases at J, leaving 12 bases unmatched. The length of the CDR3 is 20 residues. Germline CDR1 and CDR2: SGHTA and FQGTGA. The CDR3 nucleotides are TGTGCCAGCAGCTTCGGCACACTGACTAGCGGGAGGGCTTACCAAGAGACCCAGTACTTC. Its protein product is CASSFGTLTSGRAYQETQYF.

The chain has TRBV9 and TRBJ2-7; D is possibly TRBD1 or TRBD2 (7 bases each). CDR3 size: 15 residues. V lost 3 bases and J lost 2, with 15 bases in between. The germline V gene has CDR1 SGDLS and CDR2 YYNGEE. The CDR3 loop reads CASSAGGTETYEQYF. The CDR3 DNA reads as TGTGCCAGCAGCGCCGGGGGGACAGAGACCTACGAGCAGTACTTC.

The DNA of the CDR3 is TGTGCCAGCAGGACCCCCGGGATTGATGGGGCTTTCTTT. It encodes CASRTPGIDGAFF. The chain employs TRBV2 and TRBJ1-1; D remains ambiguous. Per germline, CDR1 SNHLY and CDR2 FYNNEI. V was pared by 6 bases and J by 11 bases, with 19 bases between. This CDR3 spans 13 amino acids.

The chain uses TRBV19 and TRBJ2-6; D is perhaps TRBD1 (5 bases). Germline V gene data show CDR1 as LNHDA and CDR2 as SQIVND (reference sequence). This CDR3 region has 14 residues. V was cut by 7 bases and J by 0 bases, with 7 bases left in between. The CDR3 region has the DNA TGTGCCAGTATGGGGCTCTCTGGGGCCAACGTCCTGACTTTC. This sequence encodes CASMGLSGANVLTF.